The TCR beta chain under discussion was sequenced for a study of PD-L1 blockade in urothelial cancer. As for the study in general: T cell content in blood samples showed a median of about 150,000.

Synthetic templates analogous to TCR were spiked into all PCRs individually. Profiling relied on immunoSEQ multiplex PCR, and the TCRdb table lists in-frame clones only, not all of them. The data show approximately 94,000 clones, 87% seen once. As for time point: pretreatment peripheral blood. The patients' disease, urothelial carcinoma, was locally advanced or metastatic. Sample: PBMCs, taken around atezolizumab (anti-PD-L1) treatment. The receptor's source is a man aged 60 to 69 with urothelial cancer.

CDR3 bases: TGTGCCAGCGGGCGACAGGGGGCTAACACCGGGGAGCTGTTTTTT. Protein sequence: CASGRQGANTGELFF. J is TRBJ2-2 and V is TRBV6-5; 10 bases line up with TRBD1. The CDR3 totals 15 residues. Trimming cost V 8 bases and J 2 bases; bases outside gene matches: 5. CDR1 and CDR2 from the germline V gene are MNHEY and SVGAGI.